The 14 T cell receptor beta chains presented below share a single source sample, sequenced in a study of blood T cell repertoires in COVID-19. Here immunoSEQ multiplex PCR was the method, and the copy in TCRdb shows in-frame clones only, minus some. The sample carries about 180,000 clones, 80% to 85% recorded once. Sequenced input: peripheral blood. These receptors all stem from a woman between 40 and 55 years old with COVID-19, enrolled during active disease.

V gene TRBV18 combines with J gene TRBJ1-2, with 9 bases fitting TRBD1. Germline V gene data show CDR1 as KGHSH and CDR2 as LQKENI. The CDR3 runs 15 residues. Trimming took 6 bases from V and 4 from J; bases not matched to a gene: 9. CDR3 sequence: CASSYLRDRAYGYTF. The DNA of the CDR3 is TGTGCCAGCTCCTATCTCCGGGACAGGGCCTATGGCTACACCTTC.

The chain has TRBV27 and TRBJ1-2; a weak D match, TRBD1 (6 bases). This CDR3 is built from 13 residues. Germline CDR1 is MNHEY and CDR2 is SMNVEV (reference sequence). Trimming stripped 3 bases from V and 4 bases from J, with 9 bases between. The CDR3 DNA sequence: TGTGCCAGCAGTTTCGGGGGGCTCTATGGCTACACCTTC. Its translation: CASSFGGLYGYTF.

The genes are TRBV30 and TRBJ1-3, with a possible D match to TRBD1 (5 bases). This CDR3 spans 15 amino acids. The V gene lost 4 bases and the J gene lost 2 bases, with 15 bases spanning the gap. Germline assignment: CDR1 GTSNPN and CDR2 SVGIG (reference sequence). CDR3 loop: CAWNGAGRAGNTIYF. Written as DNA, the CDR3 is TGTGCCTGGAATGGGGCAGGGAGGGCTGGAAACACCATATATTTT.

This sequence joins TRBV7-6 and TRBJ2-5; TRBD2 is a possible D gene (6 bases). The ends were cut back, 1 base at V and 1 base at J, with 10 bases in the middle. This CDR3 is 15 amino acids long. From germline, CDR1 is SGHVS and CDR2 FNYEAQ. The CDR3 DNA reads TGTGCCAGCAGCTTAGTGGGACTTACCCAAGAGACCCAGTACTTC. Translation: CASSLVGLTQETQYF.

The chain employs TRBV28 and TRBJ2-2; TRBD2 agrees at 10 bases. Germline CDR1 is MDHEN and CDR2 is SYDVKM. The V gene end was trimmed by 8 bases and the J gene end by 4 bases; junction bases not matched to a gene: 7. The CDR3 loop spans 15 amino acids. CDR3 nucleotide sequence: TGTGCCAGCTCACCAGCGGGAGGGGGCACCGGGGAGCTGTTTTTT. This translates into CASSPAGGGTGELFF.

The chain carries TRBV5-1 and TRBJ2-7; TRBD1 matches 9 bases. The ends lost 3 bases at V and 4 bases at J; junction bases unmatched: 5. This CDR3 has 14 amino acids. CDR1 is SGHRS, CDR2 YFSETQ, per germline. The CDR3 coding sequence is TGCGCCAGCAGCTCTGGGGGGACAGGGTACGAGCAGTACTTC. Its translation: CASSSGGTGYEQYF.

This clone was detected only a few times. The chain couples TRBV5-1 to TRBJ1-2; D gene unclear. Trimming left V 4 bases short and J 5 bases short, with 15 bases between. The CDR3 spans 14 residues. CDR1 and CDR2 (germline): SGHRS, YFSETQ. CDR3 nucleotide sequence: TGCGCCAGCAGCGATGCCTCGGGTTTTTATGGCTACACCTTC. Its protein product is CASSDASGFYGYTF.

This CDR3 is CASSWTGSTDTQYF. CDR3 nucleotides: TGTGCCAGCAGTTGGACTGGAAGCACAGATACGCAGTATTTT. This rearrangement joins TRBV6-4 to TRBJ2-3, with D perhaps TRBD2 (5 bases). This CDR3 is 14 amino acids long. CDR1 MRHNA and CDR2 SNTAGT come from the germline V gene. V was cut by 5 bases and J by 0 bases, with 9 bases left in between.

The gene calls are TRBV19 and TRBJ1-2, with TRBD1 matching over 9 bases. This CDR3 region has 15 residues. The ends lost 3 bases at V and 5 bases at J; junction bases unmatched: 7. The V gene's germline CDR1 is LNHDA and CDR2 SQIVND (reference sequence). The CDR3 DNA reads as TGTGCCAGTAGTATTCCGGGACAGGGAGGGTATGGCTACACCTTC. Translated, it gives CASSIPGQGGYGYTF.

The chain combines TRBV9 with TRBJ1-2, with TRBD1 matching 7 bases. The trim removed 4 bases at V and 4 bases at J, leaving 13 bases unmatched. CDR1 is SGDLS and CDR2 is YYNGEE in the germline V gene. The CDR3 is made up of 16 amino acids. CDR3 region: CASSLGLTGTAYGYTF. CDR3 nucleotide sequence: TGTGCCAGCAGCCTAGGTCTTACCGGGACAGCCTATGGCTACACCTTC. The full variable domain, completed using reference TRBV9 and TRBJ1-2, is DSGVTQTPKHLITATGQRVTLRCSPRSGDLSVYWYQQSLDQGLQFLIQYYNGEERAKGNILERFSAQQFPDLHSELNLSSLELGDSALYFCASSLGLTGTAYGYTFGSGTRLTVV.

V and J are TRBV6-4 and TRBJ2-3; the match to TRBD2 covers 7 bases. This CDR3 contains 15 residues. CDR1 MRHNA and CDR2 SNTAGT come from the germline V gene. Losses at the gene ends were 0 bases for V and 4 bases for J; bases not matched to a gene: 4. For the CDR3, the DNA is TGTGCCAGCAGTGACTCAGCGGGATCGGCAGATACGCAGTATTTT. It specifies CASSDSAGSADTQYF.

This clone was observed a few times. This chain joins TRBV27 and TRBJ1-6; D might be TRBD1 (5 bases). V was pared by 6 bases and J by 1 base, with 13 bases between. CDR1 and CDR2 from the germline V gene are MNHEY and SMNVEV (reference sequence). This CDR3 region has 16 residues. The CDR3 nucleotides are TGTGCCAGCAGCCCTAGGGGAAGGTCCTATAATTCACCCCTCCACTTT. Translated, it gives CASSPRGRSYNSPLHF.

Remarks on this clone: Other DNA sequences from this sample encode an identical CDR3 as well. The chain joins TRBV15 to TRBJ2-1; 7 positions match TRBD1. Germline lookup yields CDR1 LNHNV and CDR2 YYDKDF (reference sequence). This CDR3 has 15 residues. J was trimmed by 8 bases and V by 0 bases; bases with no gene match: 7. CDR3 protein: CATSRDPGGADEQFF. The CDR3 DNA reads TGTGCCACCAGCAGAGATCCAGGGGGTGCAGATGAGCAGTTCTTC.

The V call is TRBV2, the J call TRBJ2-5; maybe TRBD1 (5 bases). The CDR3 extends over 12 amino acids. The V gene's germline CDR1 is SNHLY and CDR2 FYNNEI. CDR3 amino acids: CAEDTGKETQYF. The CDR3 DNA sequence: TGTGCTGAGGACACCGGTAAAGAGACCCAGTACTTC.